The entry below gives a single TCR beta chain sequence along with its context. Its antigen is not identified. The CDR3 is 13 residues long. Germline values: CDR1 SQVTM, CDR2 ANQGSEA. The ends were cut back, 3 bases at V and 8 bases at J, with 13 bases in the middle. This sample was taken from a study of response to subunit inactivated influenza vaccine. Points from the study as a whole: Only a handful of new T cells, the authors suggested, are recruited with each seasonal influenza vaccination.

TCRdb itself ran the RT-PCR reads through MiXCR, one entry per CDR3 protein. The sample includes 550,000 to 800,000 distinct CDR3 sequences, less than 20% of them seen just once. Sequenced material: PBMCs from blood, taken approximately 12 days after vaccination. This chain connects TRBV29-1 to TRBJ1-4, with unresolved D. The sequence came from a middle-aged man who received an inactivated influenza vaccine. Here the CDR3 DNA reads TGCAGCGTTGAGGCGGCGGCTCGGGAAAAACTGTTTTTT. As protein: CSVEAAAREKLFF.